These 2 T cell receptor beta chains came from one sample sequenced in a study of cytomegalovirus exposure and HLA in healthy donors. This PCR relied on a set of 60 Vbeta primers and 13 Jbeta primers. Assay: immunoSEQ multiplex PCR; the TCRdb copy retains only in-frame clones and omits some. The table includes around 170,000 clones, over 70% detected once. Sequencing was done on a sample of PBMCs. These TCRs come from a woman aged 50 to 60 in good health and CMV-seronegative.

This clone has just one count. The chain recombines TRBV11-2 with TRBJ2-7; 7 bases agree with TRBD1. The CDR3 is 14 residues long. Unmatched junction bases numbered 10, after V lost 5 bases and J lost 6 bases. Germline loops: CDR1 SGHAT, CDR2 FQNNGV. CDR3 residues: CASSATGNNREQYF. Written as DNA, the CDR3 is TGTGCCAGCAGCGCGACAGGGAACAACCGCGAGCAGTACTTC. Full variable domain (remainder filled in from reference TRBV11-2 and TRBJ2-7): EAGVAQSPRYKIIEKRQSVAFWCNPISGHATLYWYQQILGQGPKLLIQFQNNGVVDDSQLPKDRFSAERLKGVDSTLKIQPAKLEDSAVYLCASSATGNNREQYFGPGTRLTVT.

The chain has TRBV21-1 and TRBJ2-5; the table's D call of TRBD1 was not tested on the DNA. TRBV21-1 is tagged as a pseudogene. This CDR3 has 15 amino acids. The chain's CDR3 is CASSKGQPPQETQYF. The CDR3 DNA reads TGTGCCAGCAGCAAAGGACAGCCACCCCAAGAGACCCAGTACTTC.